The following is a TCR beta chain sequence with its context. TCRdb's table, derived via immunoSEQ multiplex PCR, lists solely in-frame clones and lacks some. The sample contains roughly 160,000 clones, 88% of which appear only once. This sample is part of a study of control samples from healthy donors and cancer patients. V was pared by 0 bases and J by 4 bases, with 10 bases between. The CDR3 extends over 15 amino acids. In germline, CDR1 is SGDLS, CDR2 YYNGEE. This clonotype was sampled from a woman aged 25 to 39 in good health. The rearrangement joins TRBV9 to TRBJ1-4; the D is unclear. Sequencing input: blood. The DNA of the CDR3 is TGTGCCAGCAGCGTAGGTGGCAGAAATAATGAAAAACTGTTTTTT. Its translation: CASSVGGRNNEKLFF.